This is a list of T cell receptor beta chains from one sample in a study of post-analysis software for immune sequencing data. TCRdb reanalysed the PCR reads using MiXCR and keeps one entry per CDR3 protein. The sample has about 170,000 distinct CDR3 sequences, roughly 31% seen once; the top ten hold roughly 1.6%. The sample was blood. The receptors shown here come from a girl aged 10-17 years with multiple sclerosis. The CDR3 runs from the conserved cysteine through the conserved F or W. A D gene is named only where the DNA matches it firmly. For some rows the clone size is stated as once, few or many, or as a class when expanded; others skip it.

V,D,J,size,DNA,CDR3
TRBV28,-,TRBJ1-1,-,TGTGCCAGCAACCTGAGGCTTACGGGACGGTCGAACACTGAAGCTTTCTTT,CASNLRLTGRSNTEAFF
TRBV30,-,TRBJ2-1,few,TGTGCCTGGACCCCCGCGGGCCTCCTATACAATGAGCAGTTCTTC,CAWTPAGLLYNEQFF
TRBV6-5,TRBD1,TRBJ2-1,many,TGTGCCAGCAGTCGCTCGACAGGGTACGAGCAGTTCTTC,CASSRSTGYEQFF
TRBV24-1,TRBD1,TRBJ1-1,-,TGTACCACCAGTGCGACCGGGACAGGGGAAGCTTTCTTT,CTTSATGTGEAFF
TRBV29-1,-,TRBJ1-4,many,TGCAGCGCCGCGCACAGGGTCGTGAATGAAAAACTGTTTTTT,CSAAHRVVNEKLFF
TRBV11-2,-,TRBJ2-1,-,TGTGCCAGCAGCTTGGCGGGACCCCCGTTCTTC,CASSLAGPPFF
TRBV6-5,-,TRBJ1-3,-,TGTGCCAGCAGTCCCTTATTAGGCGGTTTTGGAAACACCATATATTTT,CASSPLLGGFGNTIYF
TRBV3-1,-,TRBJ1-4,-,TGTGCCGGCAGCCCCACAGCAACTAATGAAAAACTGTTTTTT,CAGSPTATNEKLFF
TRBV20-1,TRBD2,TRBJ2-3,few,TGCAGTGCTTCTTTGCGACTAGCGGGGAGCACAGATACGCAGTATTTT,CSASLRLAGSTDTQYF
TRBV20-1,TRBD1,TRBJ1-1,few,TGCAGTGCTAGACAGGGGGGCACTGAAGCTTTCTTT,CSARQGGTEAFF
TRBV28,-,TRBJ2-7,few,TGTGCCAGCAGCACAGGGCCAACCTACGAGCAGTACTTC,CASSTGPTYEQYF
TRBV14,-,TRBJ1-2,-,TGTGCCAGCAGCCAAGGGGGCAGGATCTATGGCTACACCTTC,CASSQGGRIYGYTF
TRBV5-5,-,TRBJ1-5,-,TGTGCCAGCAGCTTAGAATTAGGAAATCAGCCCCAGCATTTT,CASSLELGNQPQHF
TRBV3-1,-,TRBJ1-4,-,TGTGCCAGCAGCCAAGTGGGCAGGGCAAGTTCGTTTGGAAAACTGTTTTTT,CASSQVGRASSFGKLFF
TRBV6-5,-,TRBJ1-5,once,TGTGCCAGCTCGTTGGACACTTATAGCAATCAGCCCCAGCATTTT,CASSLDTYSNQPQHF
TRBV5-6,-,TRBJ2-7,-,TGTGCCAGCAGCTTGCCCCAGATCTCCTACGAGCAGTACTTC,CASSLPQISYEQYF
TRBV19,TRBD1,TRBJ1-5,-,TGTGCCACCTCAATCGCAGGGGGGGTTCGAATATTGCCCCAGCATTTT,CATSIAGGVRILPQHF
TRBV28,-,TRBJ1-5,few,TGTGCCAGCAGTGCAGCCCAGAGGTCCAGCAATCAGCCCCAGCATTTT,CASSAAQRSSNQPQHF
TRBV9,-,TRBJ2-1,-,TGTGCCAGCAGCGTAGGTTTAGGGGGACCTGGGGTTAAGCAGTTCTTC,CASSVGLGGPGVKQFF
TRBV6-1,TRBD1,TRBJ1-2,many,TGTGCCAGCAGTGGGGGACAGAGCTATGGCTACACCTTC,CASSGGQSYGYTF
TRBV5-1,TRBD2,TRBJ2-3,few,TGCGCCAGCAGCTTACGGGAGGTGGAAGATACGCAGTATTTT,CASSLREVEDTQYF
TRBV3-1,TRBD1,TRBJ1-5,few,TGTGCCAGCAGCCCGGGACAGGGGGAGAATAGCAATCAGCCCCAGCATTTT,CASSPGQGENSNQPQHF
TRBV27,TRBD1,TRBJ1-2,-,TGTGCCAGCCGATCGGGACAGCAAAGTAACTATGGCTACACCTTC,CASRSGQQSNYGYTF
TRBV12-3/TRBV12-4,-,TRBJ1-5,-,TGTGCCAGTCACGACGGGAGTAATCAGCCCCAGCATTTT,CASHDGSNQPQHF
TRBV29-1,-,TRBJ2-7,many,TGCAGCGTTGCGGCAGAGACCTACGAGCAGTACTTC,CSVAAETYEQYF
TRBV28,-,TRBJ2-7,few,TGTGCCAGCAGCCCCCCGGGATCCCAATACGAGCAGTACTTC,CASSPPGSQYEQYF
TRBV5-1,TRBD1,TRBJ2-1,many,TGCGCCAGCAGCTCGGACAGGGAGCGGTTCTTC,CASSSDRERFF
TRBV7-2,TRBD2,TRBJ2-7,few,TGTGCCAGCAGCCCCTTAGGACGGCTAGCGGGAGACGAGCAGTACTTC,CASSPLGRLAGDEQYF
TRBV10-3,TRBD1,TRBJ1-2,-,TGTGCCATCAGTGAGTCGGGGCAGGGGGCGTATGGCTACACCTTC,CAISESGQGAYGYTF
TRBV20-1,-,TRBJ2-1,few,TGCAGTGCTAGAGACCCTAGCGAGGGCGAGCAGTTCTTC,CSARDPSEGEQFF
TRBV10-3,-,TRBJ1-3,few,TGTGCCATCACGGGGGCGGATGGAAACACCATATATTTT,CAITGADGNTIYF
TRBV3-1,TRBD2,TRBJ2-1,many,TGTGCCAGCAGCCAAGCCTCCTGGACTAGCGTTTCTGAGCAGTTCTTC,CASSQASWTSVSEQFF
TRBV3-1,-,TRBJ2-1,many,TGTGCCAGCAGCCAAGATCTAGTGAGCTACAATGAGCAGTTCTTC,CASSQDLVSYNEQFF
TRBV7-9,-,TRBJ2-7,-,TGTGCCAGCAGCTTAGGGCGGGTTGTCTCCTACGAGCAGTACTTC,CASSLGRVVSYEQYF
TRBV4-1,-,TRBJ2-5,many,TGCGCCAGCAGCCAAGGGGGAGAGGCGTGGGAGACCCAGTACTTC,CASSQGGEAWETQYF
TRBV29-1,-,TRBJ2-5,many,TGCAGCGTTGGGGCTGATGGGACCCAGTACTTC,CSVGADGTQYF
TRBV5-5,TRBD2,TRBJ2-1,many,TGTGCCAGCAGCAGGGACTATCCATACAATGAGCAGTTCTTC,CASSRDYPYNEQFF
TRBV20-1,TRBD2,TRBJ2-1,-,TGCAGTCCCTTAGCGGGAGGATTCAACAATGAGCAGTTCTTC,CSPLAGGFNNEQFF
TRBV20-1,-,TRBJ2-1,many,TGCAGTGCTGCGGGGATGGGCAATGAGCAGTTCTTC,CSAAGMGNEQFF
TRBV11-2,-,TRBJ2-4,once,TGTGCCAGCAGCCCAGGGCCCGGGAATCACCAAGGAAGGATAGCCAAAAACATTCAGTACTTC,CASSPGPGNHQGRIAKNIQYF
TRBV6-6,-,TRBJ2-7,few,TGTGCCAGCAGTTACCCCCCACTAGACCGGGTCTACTACGAGCAGTACTTC,CASSYPPLDRVYYEQYF
TRBV5-6,-,TRBJ1-6,few,TGTGCCAGCGCCATTGGAGGGAATTCACCCCTCCACTTT,CASAIGGNSPLHF
TRBV28,-,TRBJ2-5,-,TGTGCCAGCAGTTTCCTTTTCCGGGGAGGAGAGACCCAGTACTTC,CASSFLFRGGETQYF
TRBV29-1,TRBD2,TRBJ2-5,many,TGCAGCGCCTCCGGGACTAGCGGGTACGGGGAGACCCAGTACTTC,CSASGTSGYGETQYF
TRBV7-2,TRBD1,TRBJ2-1,-,TGTGCCAGCAGCGTGGACAGGTCCTACAATGAGCAGTTCTTC,CASSVDRSYNEQFF
TRBV5-1,-,TRBJ1-2,many,TGCGCCAGCAGCCAAGGGAATAACTATGGCTACACCTTC,CASSQGNNYGYTF
TRBV18,TRBD1,TRBJ1-6,many,TGTGCCAGCTCACCATCAGGGGGAGATTCACCCCTCCACTTT,CASSPSGGDSPLHF
TRBV28,TRBD1,TRBJ2-1,-,TGTGCCAGCAGTAAACAGGGGGGCTCCTACAATGAGCAGTTCTTC,CASSKQGGSYNEQFF
TRBV18,TRBD2,TRBJ2-4,few,TGTGCCAGCTCACCAGCTCCCCATAGCGGGCCCGGGAACATTCAGTACTTC,CASSPAPHSGPGNIQYF
TRBV5-1,-,TRBJ2-1,many,TGCGCCAGCAGCTTTACTTCCGCGGTGTCCTACAATGAGCAGTTCTTC,CASSFTSAVSYNEQFF
TRBV6-4,TRBD2,TRBJ2-3,-,TGTGCCAGCAGCCAACTAGCGGGAGCCGAAGATACGCAGTATTTT,CASSQLAGAEDTQYF
TRBV12-3/TRBV12-4,-,TRBJ1-2,many,TGTGCCAGCAGTTCACTAGCAGGCTATGGCTACACCTTC,CASSSLAGYGYTF
TRBV12-3/TRBV12-4,TRBD2,TRBJ2-1,many,TGTGCCAGCAGTTTAGCGGGAGGGACTGAGCAGTTCTTC,CASSLAGGTEQFF
TRBV6-5,-,TRBJ2-7,-,TGTGCCAGCAGTTACTCGAATGCGGAAGCCTACGAGCGGTACTTC,CASSYSNAEAYERYF
TRBV5-1,-,TRBJ1-5,few,TGCGCCAGCAGCTTGGAGGGGGGGAGTAACAATCAGCCCCAGCATTTT,CASSLEGGSNNQPQHF
TRBV20-1,TRBD2,TRBJ2-5,many,TGCAGTGCGCCGACTAGCGGGTCCTTGGCGCAGTACTTC,CSAPTSGSLAQYF
TRBV6-5,TRBD1,TRBJ1-2,few,TGTGCCAGCAAATACGGGACAGAAGATAACTATGGCTACACCTTC,CASKYGTEDNYGYTF